Following are 2 T cell receptor beta chains from one sample sequenced in a study of long-term antiretroviral therapy in people with HIV (dated by TCRdb to between 2021 and 2024). The immunoSEQ hsTCRB v3.0 assay was used at survey level resolution to sequence the TRB variable region. Sourced from immuneACCESS, this table was stored by TCRdb with only in-frame sequences that have V and J called. A share of the clones is absent; for the studies checked, an unresolved V gene accounts for under half, and the remainder has no known explanation. The sample yields under 25,000 clones; approximately 87% were counted once. The ten largest clones add up to roughly 3.3% of the sample. The sequences come from unsorted PBMCs, collected 2.6 years after starting antiretroviral therapy. All receptors derive from a woman aged 45-65 years with HIV.

The genes are TRBV5-1 and TRBJ2-7; 7 positions agree with TRBD2. The CDR3 has 15 residues. Germline loops: CDR1 SGHRS, CDR2 YFSETQ. Trimming took 0 bases from V and 4 from J; bases not matched to a gene: 7. The CDR3 DNA reads as TGCGCCAGCAGCTTGGTAGTAGCGGGCGGGTACGAGCAGTACTTC. Amino acids: CASSLVVAGGYEQYF.

The rearrangement links TRBV9 to TRBJ1-3; D remains unclear. The CDR3 has 15 residues. The V and J ends lost 0 bases and 2 bases respectively, with 9 bases between them. CDR1 and CDR2 (germline): SGDLS, YYNGEE. CDR3 nucleotide sequence: TGTGCCAGCAGCGTAGAGACATACGCTGGAAACACCATATATTTT. The encoded protein is CASSVETYAGNTIYF.